This T cell receptor (beta chain) was identified during a study of cytomegalovirus exposure and HLA in healthy donors. The PCR ran on 60 Vbeta and 13 Jbeta primers. The data were produced by immunoSEQ multiplex PCR, yet TCRdb's version contains in-frame clones alone and is incomplete. This table has over 100,000 clones, 70% to 85% appearing once. General study points: After further analysis at a later stage, 16,951 TCR beta sequences were associated with HLA alleles at 0.05 false discovery rate. In a later analysis, TCR beta V- and J-gene trimming was associated with a missense DCLRE1C variant. Beyond CMV serostatus, there was no information to go on about immune exposure.

Note on this clone: What it recognizes is unknown.

The TCR sequence derives from a woman aged 18-29 years in good health and CMV-seropositive. The sequenced sample consisted of PBMCs.

The CDR3 here is CASSRDRGLFEKLFF. The CDR3 nucleotides are TGTGCCAGTAGTAGAGACAGGGGGCTGTTCGAAAAACTGTTTTTT. The chain couples TRBV19 to TRBJ1-4; 10 bases match TRBD1. Germline values: CDR1 LNHDA, CDR2 SQIVND (reference sequence). This CDR3 has 15 amino acids. Germline trimming cut 4 bases from V and 8 bases from J; bases unmatched to any gene: 7.